The 17 T cell receptor beta chains listed next were all sequenced from one sample in a study of T cell repertoires in cytomegalovirus infection (dated by TCRdb to between 2018 and 2020). For sequencing, an Illumina HiSeq 1500 was employed. Using fastp at Q25 and MiXCR, TCRdb reprocessed the public reads and kept productive beta chains. Records with the same CDR3 protein are collapsed into one entry carrying the most frequent genes and DNA. Within this sample are approximately 200,000 distinct CDR3 sequences, with over 20% of them counted one time only. The biggest ten clones account for roughly 18% of the sample. Sequenced input: CD8+ T cells from PBMCs. These receptors were taken from a human donor in good health (CMV status not recorded). Some clones in this sample may be carry-over from other donors' samples.

This clonotype has a count of ten or more. The V gene is TRBV6-1, the J gene TRBJ1-5; 11 nucleotides agree with TRBD1. The CDR3 is 15 residues long. Germline lookup yields CDR1 MNHNS and CDR2 SASEGT. V gave up 6 bases and J gave up 6 bases; unmatched junction bases: 7. Here the CDR3 DNA reads TGTGCCAGCAGACCGGGACAGGGGGTCGGTCAGCCCCAGCATTTT. Amino acids: CASRPGQGVGQPQHF.

The rearrangement uses TRBV19 and TRBJ2-3, with D uncertain. Germline-derived CDR1 and CDR2 are LNHDA and SQIVND (reference sequence). Trimming removed 1 base at V and 4 bases at J, with 6 bases between. The CDR3 contains 13 residues. The CDR3 sequence is CASSIAGSDTQYF. The CDR3 nucleotides read TGTGCCAGTAGTATAGCCGGATCAGATACGCAGTATTTT.

This clonotype was observed a few times. The V call is TRBV7-9, the J call TRBJ2-5; tentatively, D is TRBD1 (5 bases). The germline V and J ends were trimmed by 5 bases and 7 bases, with 11 bases remaining between them. Germline CDR1 reads SEHNR; CDR2 reads FQNEAQ (reference sequence). CDR3 size: 12 residues. The chain's CDR3 is CASSGQGGTQYF. CDR3 coding DNA: TGTGCCAGCAGCGGCCAGGGCGGGACCCAGTACTTC.

The sample holds a few counts of this clonotype. The CDR3 reads CASSPRQSTDTQYF. The CDR3 nucleotides are TGTGCCAGCAGCCCTCGACAGAGCACAGATACGCAGTATTTT. This chain joins TRBV11-1 and TRBJ2-3, with D tentatively TRBD1 (5 bases). The ends were cut back, 5 bases at V and 0 bases at J, with 9 bases in the middle. The germline V gene has CDR1 SGHAT and CDR2 FQDESV (reference sequence). The CDR3 length is 14 residues.

The chain couples TRBV10-2 to TRBJ1-6; unclear D gene. Trimming left V 4 bases short and J 7 bases short, with 11 bases between. The CDR3 runs to 14 residues. Germline values: CDR1 WSHSY, CDR2 SAAADI. CDR3 protein: CASSGWPENSPLHF. The CDR3 DNA follows: TGCGCCAGCAGTGGGTGGCCGGAAAATTCACCCCTCCACTTT.

A few counts support this clonotype. V is TRBV27 and J is TRBJ2-1; a weak D match, TRBD2 (6 bases). Trimming shortened V by 5 bases and J by 7 bases, and 18 bases separated the two germline ends. CDR3 length equals 15 residues. CDR1 and CDR2 (germline): MNHEY, SMNVEV (reference sequence). The CDR3 reads CASSPAGLSLNEQFF. Here the CDR3 DNA reads TGTGCCAGCAGTCCCGCGGGACTGAGTCTAAATGAGCAGTTCTTC.

Many counts were recorded for this clonotype. The rearrangement joins TRBV19 to TRBJ2-1; D remains unclear. The CDR3 covers 17 residues. The ends were cut back, 0 bases at V and 0 bases at J, with 12 bases in the middle. The germline V gene has CDR1 LNHDA and CDR2 SQIVND (reference sequence). This CDR3 is CASSIEPSRSSYNEQFF. The CDR3 nucleotides are TGTGCCAGTAGTATAGAGCCCTCAAGGAGCTCCTACAATGAGCAGTTCTTC.

This clonotype has at least ten counts. The chain is built from TRBV7-9 and TRBJ1-5, with TRBD1 matching 7 bases. Per the germline V gene, CDR1 is SEHNR and CDR2 is FQNEAQ (reference sequence). CDR3 length equals 18 residues. The ends lost 5 bases at V and 3 bases at J; junction bases unmatched: 16. The CDR3 reads CASSVTSPGQAYNQPQHF. CDR3 nucleotides: TGTGCCAGCAGCGTTACCAGCCCTGGACAGGCCTACAATCAGCCCCAGCATTTT. Together with reference TRBV7-9 and TRBJ1-5, the CDR3 gives the full variable domain: DTGVSQNPRHKITKRGQNVTFRCDPISEHNRLYWYRQTLGQGPEFLTYFQNEAQLEKSRLLSDRFSAERPKGSFSTLEIQRTEQGDSAMYLCASSVTSPGQAYNQPQHFGDGTRLSIL.

This clonotype was detected ten times or more. This chain connects TRBV12-3 or TRBV12-4 to TRBJ2-1, with a possible D match to TRBD2 (6 bases). The CDR3 has 17 residues. Trimming left V 6 bases short and J 7 bases short, with 25 bases between. The CDR3 sequence: CASSLNRAPVEGNEQFF. DNA of the CDR3: TGTGCCAGCAGCCTAAACCGGGCCCCTGTGGAGGGTAATGAGCAGTTCTTC.

This clonotype was found many times. The chain recombines TRBV12-3 or TRBV12-4 with TRBJ2-3; unclear D gene. The CDR3 loop spans 14 amino acids. V was cut by 6 bases and J by 0 bases, with 10 bases left in between. For the CDR3, the DNA is TGTGCCAGCAGCTCGGCGGCTAGCACAGATACGCAGTATTTT. Residues: CASSSAASTDTQYF.

The chain uses TRBV3-1 and TRBJ2-2, with 15 bases matching TRBD2. Germline CDR1 and CDR2: LGHDT and YNNKEL (reference sequence). The CDR3 covers 17 residues. The junction had 5 bases not matched to a gene; V was cut back by 4 bases and J by 5 bases. The CDR3: CASSPGLAGGMTGELFF. DNA of the CDR3: TGTGCCAGCAGCCCGGGACTAGCGGGGGGTATGACCGGGGAGCTGTTTTTT.

This clonotype was counted only a few times. V and J are TRBV29-1 and TRBJ2-1, with 7 nucleotides matching TRBD1. The trim removed 2 bases at V and 8 bases at J, leaving 0 bases unmatched. Looked up from germline, CDR1 is SQVTM and CDR2 is ANQGSEA. CDR3 size: 11 residues. The CDR3 reads CSVERGHEQFF. The CDR3 bases are TGCAGCGTTGAAAGGGGGCATGAGCAGTTCTTC.

At least ten counts were recorded for this clonotype. CDR3 sequence: CASMERGGRIAAQYF. In DNA, the CDR3 is TGTGCCAGCATGGAACGGGGGGGCCGGATAGCTGCGCAGTATTTT. V usage is TRBV2 and J usage is TRBJ2-3; TRBD2 matches 8 bases. The CDR3 length is 15 residues. The V gene end was trimmed by 7 bases and the J gene end by 10 bases; junction bases not matched to a gene: 16. Germline V gene lookup returns CDR1 SNHLY and CDR2 FYNNEI.

On this clonotype itself: One end of the junction varies from germline; a read error may be responsible. The chain is built from TRBV27 and TRBJ1-4; 8 bases fit TRBD1. The CDR3 is made up of 16 amino acids. CDR1 and CDR2 from the germline V gene are MNHEY and SMNVEV (reference sequence). The CDR3 region is CASSLSGGSTNEKLFF. The CDR3 nucleotides are TGTGCCAGCAGTCTATCAGGGGGCTCAACTAATGAAAAACTGTTTTTT.

J is TRBJ2-6 and V is TRBV7-9, with TRBD2 as a possible D gene (5 bases). The V gene's germline CDR1 is SEHNR and CDR2 FQNEAQ (reference sequence). This CDR3 is built from 18 residues. Trimming removed 8 bases from V and 1 base from J, with 21 bases in between. The CDR3 DNA follows: TGTGCCAGCTCACAGTACCAGAGCGGATCTTCTGGGGCCAACGTCCTGACTTTC. Its translation is CASSQYQSGSSGANVLTF.

V and J are TRBV6-8 and TRBJ2-1, with D perhaps being TRBD1 or TRBD2 (5 bases each). The V gene's germline CDR1 is MNHGY and CDR2 SAAAGT. Deletions cut 0 bases from V and 5 bases from J, with 11 bases between. This CDR3 spans 15 amino acids. CDR3 bases: TGTGCCAGCAGTTACTCGGCAGGGAGTCACAATGAGCAGTTCTTC. As protein: CASSYSAGSHNEQFF.

The gene calls are TRBV5-5 and TRBJ2-1, with 7 bases aligning to TRBD1. Germline CDR1 and CDR2: SGHKS and YYEKEE (reference sequence). This CDR3 contains 15 residues. After removal of 1 base from V and 7 bases from J, the junction contained 8 bases not matched to a gene. This CDR3 reads CASSLSMGQLNEQFF. In DNA, the CDR3 is TGTGCCAGCAGCTTGAGTATGGGACAGCTGAATGAGCAGTTCTTC.